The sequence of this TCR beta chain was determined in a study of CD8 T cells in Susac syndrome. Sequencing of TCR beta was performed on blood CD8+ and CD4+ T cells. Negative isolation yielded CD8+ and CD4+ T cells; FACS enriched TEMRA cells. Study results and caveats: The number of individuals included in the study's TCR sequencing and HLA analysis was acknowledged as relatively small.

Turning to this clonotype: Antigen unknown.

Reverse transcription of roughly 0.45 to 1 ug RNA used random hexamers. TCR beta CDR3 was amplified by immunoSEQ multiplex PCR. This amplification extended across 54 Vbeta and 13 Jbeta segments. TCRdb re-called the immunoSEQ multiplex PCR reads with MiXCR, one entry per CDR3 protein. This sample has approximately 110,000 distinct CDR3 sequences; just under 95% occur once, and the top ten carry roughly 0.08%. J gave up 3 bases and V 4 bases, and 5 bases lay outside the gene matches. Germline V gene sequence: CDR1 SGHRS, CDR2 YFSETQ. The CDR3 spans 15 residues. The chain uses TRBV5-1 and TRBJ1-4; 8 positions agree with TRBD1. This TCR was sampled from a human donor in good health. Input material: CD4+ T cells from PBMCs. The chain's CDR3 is CASSGQGVANEKLFF. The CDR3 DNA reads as TGCGCCAGCAGCGGACAGGGAGTAGCTAATGAAAAACTGTTTTTT.